Shown below are 6 T cell receptor beta chains from a single sample sequenced in a study of T cells in women clearing cervical HPV infection. Sequencing was performed with immunoSEQ multiplex PCR; in TCRdb, only in-frame clones are kept and a portion is missing. Recorded for this sample: tens of thousands of clones. What was sequenced was blood buffy coat. The receptors derive from a woman aged 18 to 75 with a cervical HPV16 infection that either progressed to CIN3+ or cleared (not recorded which).

Concerning this clone: The read stops 3 residues short of the end of the CDR3; the missing end is completed from the germline J gene. The chain has TRBV20-1 and TRBJ1-6; perhaps TRBD1 as D (5 bases). The CDR3 totals 15 residues. Trimming removed 0 bases from V and 7 bases from J, with 13 bases in between. Germline V gene sequence: CDR1 DFQATT, CDR2 SNEGSKA (reference sequence). The part of the CDR3 DNA that was read is TGCAGTGCTAGAGATTTAGCCAGGGCGAATTCACCC. Protein sequence: CSARDLARANSP. The full CDR3 is CSARDLARANSPLHF.

In regard to this clone: The read gets to within 3 residues of the CDR3 end, and the germline J gene fills in the rest. The rearrangement uses TRBV2 and TRBJ2-3; 14 bases are shared with TRBD2. The CDR3 loop spans 18 amino acids. With 5 bases clipped from V and 1 base from J, the junction kept 8 bases outside the gene matches. CDR1 and CDR2 from the germline V gene are SNHLY and FYNNEI. The CDR3 loop reads CASSPGLAGGLGTDTQYF. The CDR3 bases that were read are TGTGCCAGCAGTCCTGGACTAGCGGGAGGACTAGGCACAGATACG.

As to this clone: The read falls 3 residues short of the CDR3 end, and the missing part is taken from the germline J gene. This chain uses TRBV19 with TRBJ1-2, with D uncertain. V was clipped by 10 bases and J by 4 bases, with 16 bases between them. CDR3 length: 13 amino acids. The germline CDR1 and CDR2 sequences are LNHDA and SQIVND (reference sequence). The DNA read from the CDR3 is TGTGCCACCTTAGACACCGCCTTCTATGGC. This sequence encodes CATLDTAFYG. The CDR3 in full is CATLDTAFYGYTF.

With regard to this clone: The read ends 3 residues shy of where the CDR3 ends; the end is completed using the germline J gene. The V and J genes are TRBV10-1 and TRBJ2-1; the D gene is possibly TRBD2 (5 bases). The ends were cut back, 5 bases at V and 0 bases at J, with 14 bases in the middle. The CDR3 is 16 residues long. CDR1 and CDR2 (germline): WNHNN, SYGVQD (reference sequence). The covered CDR3 bases are TGCGCCAGCAGTCTCCGGACTCGGACCTCCTACAATGAG. Its translation: CASSLRTRTSYNE. Given in full, the CDR3 is CASSLRTRTSYNEQFF.

With regard to this clone: The read terminates 3 residues before the CDR3 end, so the remaining end is supplied by the germline J gene. The rearrangement uses TRBV12-5 and TRBJ2-3; D is perhaps TRBD1 (6 bases). The CDR3 runs 15 residues. V shed 7 bases and J shed 1 base, with 15 bases lying between them. Germline V CDR1 and CDR2: LGHNT, FRNRAP. The CDR3: CASAQGLWGTDTQYF. The CDR3 DNA, read in part, is TGTGCTAGTGCCCAGGGGCTATGGGGCACAGATACG. Filled out from reference TRBV12-5 and TRBJ2-3, the complete variable domain reads DARVTQTPRHKVTEMGQEVTMRCQPILGHNTVFWYRQTMMQGLELLAYFRNRAPLDDSGMPKDRFSAEMPDATLATLKIQPSEPRDSAVYFCASAQGLWGTDTQYFGPGTRLTVL.

Concerning this clone itself: The read terminates 3 residues before the CDR3 end, so the remaining end is supplied by the germline J gene. V usage is TRBV13 and J usage is TRBJ2-1; 8 bases align to TRBD1. With V trimmed by 4 bases and J by 1 base, 3 bases remained unmatched. CDR1 PRHDT and CDR2 FYEKMQ come from the germline V gene (reference sequence). The CDR3 consists of 15 residues. The CDR3 is CASSSQGGSYNEQFF. CDR3 bases read: TGTGCCAGCAGCTCACAGGGGGGTTCCTACAATGAG.